A single TCR beta chain is shown here with its context. V shed 1 base and J shed 6 bases, with 12 bases lying between them. The CDR3 covers 14 residues. Germline V gives CDR1 SGHVS, CDR2 FNYEAQ. This entry is derived from a study of T cells after yellow fever vaccination. Researchers made TCR cDNA using 5'RACE template switching, and this step added a universal primer site and UMIs. TCRdb re-called the 5' RACE reads through MiXCR, storing one row per CDR3 protein. This sample has about 350,000 distinct CDR3 sequences; roughly an eighth occur once, and the top ten carry 2.5% to 4%. The rearrangement joins TRBV7-6 to TRBJ1-2, with D maybe TRBD1 (5 bases). This TCR derives from a man aged 18 to 30 who received the YFV17D yellow fever vaccine. The source was CD4+ T cells sorted from PBMCs, collected 15 days after the yellow fever booster vaccination. The DNA for the CDR3 is TGTGCCAGCAGCTTAGGGTGGGGACTTGATGGCTACACCTTC. This gives the protein CASSLGWGLDGYTF.